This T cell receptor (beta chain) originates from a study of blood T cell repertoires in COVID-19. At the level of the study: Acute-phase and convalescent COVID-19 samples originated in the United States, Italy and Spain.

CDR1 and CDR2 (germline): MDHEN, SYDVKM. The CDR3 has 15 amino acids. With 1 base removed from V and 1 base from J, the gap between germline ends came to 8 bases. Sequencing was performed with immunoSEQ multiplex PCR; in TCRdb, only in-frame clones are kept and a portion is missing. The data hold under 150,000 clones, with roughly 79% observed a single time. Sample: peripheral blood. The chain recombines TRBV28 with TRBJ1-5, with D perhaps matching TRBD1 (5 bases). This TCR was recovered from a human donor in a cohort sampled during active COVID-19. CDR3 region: CASSLSRGSNQPQHF. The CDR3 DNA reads TGTGCCAGCAGTTTATCGCGGGGGAGCAATCAGCCCCAGCATTTT.